The entry below describes one T cell receptor beta chain. What it binds is unknown. Sequencing used immunoSEQ multiplex PCR; TCRdb keeps in-frame clones, though not all of them. The sample lists roughly 100,000 clones; more than 70% were seen once. This record belongs to a study of identifying expanded T cells in peripheral blood. General study results and limits: Across healthy donors, higher total template counts meant significantly greater roughly 2-week count variance.

Sequenced material: blood. This sequence was found in a person between 18 and 70 years old in good health.

CDR3 DNA: TGTGCCAGCAGCGAGGACAGGGTGGTTTACGAGCAGTACTTC. Protein: CASSEDRVVYEQYF. The V and J genes are TRBV5-4 and TRBJ2-5, with TRBD1 matching 8 bases. Gene TRBJ2-7 matches the end of the DNA better, so the J call may be wrong. CDR3 length: 14 amino acids. Per germline, CDR1 SGHNT and CDR2 YYREEE (reference sequence).